The clone carrying this TCR beta chain was recorded a few times. This entry comes from a study of control samples from healthy donors and cancer patients. Libraries were prepared by immunoSEQ multiplex PCR; TCRdb keeps only in-frame clonotypes and omits some of them. The sample shows about 80,000 clones, about nine tenths of them seen only once. This CDR3 has 14 amino acids. The V and J ends lost 2 bases and 3 bases, in that order; junction bases with no gene match: 4. Germline V lookup: CDR1 SGHRS, CDR2 YFSETQ. This TCR was recovered from a man aged 45-60 years in good health. The J gene is TRBJ2-7, the V gene TRBV5-1, with TRBD1 identical over 8 bases. Material for sequencing was blood. CDR3 sequence reads: CASSFAGQDYEQYF. Written as DNA, the CDR3 is TGCGCCAGCAGCTTCGCGGGACAGGACTACGAGCAGTACTTC.